Each of the 7 T cell receptor beta chains below was sequenced from the same sample in a study of cytomegalovirus exposure and HLA in healthy donors. In the PCR, 60 Vbeta and 13 Jbeta primers were used. Some clones are missing from TCRdb's copy, which holds only in-frame ones; the method was immunoSEQ multiplex PCR. The sample includes about 260,000 clones, approximately 84% of them seen just once. The source material was PBMCs. Receptors were obtained from a woman in her thirties or forties in good health and CMV-seropositive.

The rearrangement uses TRBV6-6 and TRBJ1-1; D gene ambiguous. V shed 3 bases and J shed 4 bases, with 12 bases lying between them. CDR3 size: 14 residues. The germline gives CDR1 MNHNY, CDR2 SVGAGI (reference sequence). CDR3 nucleotide sequence: TGTGCCAGCAGTTATGGAGGCGGGAGCACTGAAGCTTTCTTT. This translates into CASSYGGGSTEAFF.

The chain recombines TRBV19 with TRBJ2-3; TRBD1 might be the D (6 bases). The germline CDR1 and CDR2 sequences are LNHDA and SQIVND (reference sequence). Trimming pared 10 bases from V and 5 bases from J, leaving 13 bases between. The CDR3 extends over 12 amino acids. CDR3 in amino acids: CATGVGGDTQYF. The CDR3 coding sequence is TGTGCCACAGGGGTAGGGGGAGATACGCAGTATTTT.

This clone was seen only once. The V gene is TRBV2, the J gene TRBJ2-3; D is possibly TRBD2 (6 bases). The CDR3 is 14 residues long. CDR1 and CDR2 (germline): SNHLY, FYNNEI. Between the trimmed V and J ends, which lost 7 bases and 2 bases, there was a span of 13 bases. CDR3 region: CASKERTITDTQYF. Written as DNA, the CDR3 is TGTGCCAGCAAGGAGCGGACTATCACAGATACGCAGTATTTT.

The chain carries TRBV7-9 and TRBJ1-4; 10 bases agree with TRBD1. Germline CDR1 is SEHNR and CDR2 is FQNEAQ (reference sequence). The CDR3 totals 18 residues. The V gene end was trimmed by 2 bases and the J gene end by 7 bases; junction bases not matched to a gene: 13. CDR3 amino acids: CASSLRSPGTGEGEKLFF. CDR3 nucleotides: TGTGCCAGCAGCTTAAGGAGCCCCGGGACAGGGGAGGGTGAAAAACTGTTTTTT.

The V gene is TRBV28, the J gene TRBJ2-1; D unclear. CDR3 length: 12 amino acids. From germline, CDR1 is MDHEN and CDR2 SYDVKM. Trimming took off 3 bases at V and 7 bases at J, with 7 bases between the two ends. The CDR3 region is CASSLFTNEQFF. The CDR3 DNA is TGTGCCAGCAGTTTGTTTACTAATGAGCAGTTCTTC.

In DNA form, the CDR3 reads TGTGCCAGTGTCGTGAACACTGAAGCTTTCTTT. Amino acid sequence: CASVVNTEAFF. The rearrangement uses TRBV19 and TRBJ1-1; no reliable D call. V lost 8 bases, J lost 0 bases, and 4 bases lay in between. The germline gives CDR1 LNHDA, CDR2 SQIVND (reference sequence). The CDR3 spans 11 residues.

This clone was found once. The chain recombines TRBV6-5 with TRBJ2-1, with D unclear. V lost 0 bases and J 4 bases, leaving 7 bases between the germline ends. Germline CDR1 MNHEY, CDR2 SVGAGI. The CDR3 totals 14 residues. CDR3 DNA: TGTGCCAGCAGTTACTCGATCGGTTACAATGAGCAGTTCTTC. Protein sequence: CASSYSIGYNEQFF.